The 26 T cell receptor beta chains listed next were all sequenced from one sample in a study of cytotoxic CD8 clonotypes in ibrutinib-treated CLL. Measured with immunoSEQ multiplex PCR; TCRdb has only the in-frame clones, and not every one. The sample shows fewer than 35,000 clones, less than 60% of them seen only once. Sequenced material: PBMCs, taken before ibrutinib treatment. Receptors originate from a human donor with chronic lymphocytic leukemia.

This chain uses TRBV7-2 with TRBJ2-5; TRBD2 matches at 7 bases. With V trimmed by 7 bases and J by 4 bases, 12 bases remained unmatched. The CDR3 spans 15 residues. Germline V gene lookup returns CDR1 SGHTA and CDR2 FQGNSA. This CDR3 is CASNAPLARPETQYF. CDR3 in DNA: TGTGCCAGCAACGCTCCACTAGCGCGTCCAGAGACCCAGTACTTC.

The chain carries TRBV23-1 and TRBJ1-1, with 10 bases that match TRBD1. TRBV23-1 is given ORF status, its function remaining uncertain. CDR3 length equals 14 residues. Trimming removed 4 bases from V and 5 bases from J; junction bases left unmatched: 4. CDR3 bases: TGCGCCAGCAGTCTCGGACAGGGGGGGACTGAAGCTTTCTTT. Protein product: CASSLGQGGTEAFF.

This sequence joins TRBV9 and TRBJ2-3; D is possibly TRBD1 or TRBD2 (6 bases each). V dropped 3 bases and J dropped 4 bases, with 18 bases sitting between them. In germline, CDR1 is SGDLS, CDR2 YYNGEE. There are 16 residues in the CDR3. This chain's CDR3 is CASSALDGGRADTQYF. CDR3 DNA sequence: TGTGCCAGCAGCGCCCTAGATGGGGGGCGCGCAGATACGCAGTATTTT.

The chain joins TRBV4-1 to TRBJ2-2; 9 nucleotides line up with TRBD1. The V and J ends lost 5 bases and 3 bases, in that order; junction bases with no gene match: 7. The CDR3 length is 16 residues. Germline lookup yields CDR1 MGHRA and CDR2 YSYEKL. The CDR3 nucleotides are TGCGCCAGCAGCGGAACAGGGGGCGTGCACACCGGGGAGCTGTTTTTT. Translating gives CASSGTGGVHTGELFF.

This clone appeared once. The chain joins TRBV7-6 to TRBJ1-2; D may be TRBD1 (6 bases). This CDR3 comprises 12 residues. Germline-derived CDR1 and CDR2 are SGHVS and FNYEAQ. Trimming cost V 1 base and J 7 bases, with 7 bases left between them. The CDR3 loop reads CASSLEGGGYTF. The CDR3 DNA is TGTGCCAGCAGCTTAGAGGGGGGTGGCTACACCTTC.

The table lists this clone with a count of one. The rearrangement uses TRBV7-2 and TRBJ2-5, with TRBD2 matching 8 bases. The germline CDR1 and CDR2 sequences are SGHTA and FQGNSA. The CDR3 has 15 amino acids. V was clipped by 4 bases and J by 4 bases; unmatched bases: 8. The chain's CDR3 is CASSWGGSGRETQYF. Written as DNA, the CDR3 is TGTGCCAGCAGCTGGGGCGGAAGCGGGAGAGAGACCCAGTACTTC.

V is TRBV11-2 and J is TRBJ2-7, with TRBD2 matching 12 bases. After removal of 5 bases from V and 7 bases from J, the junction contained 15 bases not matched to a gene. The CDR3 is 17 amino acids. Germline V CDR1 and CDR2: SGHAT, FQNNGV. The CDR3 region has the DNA TGTGCCAGCAGCCTGACGACTAGCGGGAGACTGTTGGGGGAGCAGTACTTC. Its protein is CASSLTTSGRLLGEQYF.

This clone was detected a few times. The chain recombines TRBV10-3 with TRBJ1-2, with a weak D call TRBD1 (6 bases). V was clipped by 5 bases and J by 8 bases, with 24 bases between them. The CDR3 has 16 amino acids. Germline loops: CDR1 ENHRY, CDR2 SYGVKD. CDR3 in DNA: TGTGCCATCAGTAGTCGGCAACAGGGTGTAAGTGTCGGCTACACCTTC. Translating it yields CAISSRQQGVSVGYTF.

In nucleotides, the CDR3 is TGTGCCATCAACGCGGGAGGGCCCGAAGAGACCCAGTACTTC. Translating it yields CAINAGGPEETQYF. The chain employs TRBV10-3 and TRBJ2-5, with 9 bases aligning to TRBD2. Germline V gene lookup returns CDR1 ENHRY and CDR2 SYGVKD. The CDR3 length is 14 residues. Losses at the gene ends were 7 bases for V and 3 bases for J; bases not matched to a gene: 6.

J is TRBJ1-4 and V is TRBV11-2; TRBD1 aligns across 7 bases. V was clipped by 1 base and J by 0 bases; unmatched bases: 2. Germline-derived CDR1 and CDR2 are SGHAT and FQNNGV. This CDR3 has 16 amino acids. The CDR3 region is CASSLGTGSTNEKLFF. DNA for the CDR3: TGTGCCAGCAGCTTAGGGACAGGTTCAACTAATGAAAAACTGTTTTTT.

The CDR3 DNA is TGTGCCAGCAGCTTAGGCAGCGGGAGGCCCACTGGGAATGAGCAGTTCTTC. It specifies CASSLGSGRPTGNEQFF. The chain joins TRBV11-2 to TRBJ2-1, with TRBD2 identical over 9 bases. The ends lost 1 base at V and 7 bases at J; junction bases unmatched: 11. The CDR3 is 17 amino acids. Looked up from germline, CDR1 is SGHAT and CDR2 is FQNNGV.

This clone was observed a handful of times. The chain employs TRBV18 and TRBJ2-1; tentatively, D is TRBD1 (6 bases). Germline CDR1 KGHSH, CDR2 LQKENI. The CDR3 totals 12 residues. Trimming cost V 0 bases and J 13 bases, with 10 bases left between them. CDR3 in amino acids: CASSPPDRGQFF. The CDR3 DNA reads TGTGCCAGCTCACCACCGGACAGAGGACAGTTCTTC. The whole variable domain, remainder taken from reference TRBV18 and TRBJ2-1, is NAGVMQNPRHLVRRRGQEARLRCSPMKGHSHVYWYRQLPEEGLKFMVYLQKENIIDESGMPKERFSAEFPKEGPSILRIQQVVRGDSAAYFCASSPPDRGQFFGPGTRLTVL.

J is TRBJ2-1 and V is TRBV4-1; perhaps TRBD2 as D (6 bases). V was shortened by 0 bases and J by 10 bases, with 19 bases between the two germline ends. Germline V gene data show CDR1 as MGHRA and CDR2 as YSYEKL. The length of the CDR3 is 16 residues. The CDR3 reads CASSQDLTRPFWEQFF. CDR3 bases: TGCGCCAGCAGCCAAGATTTGACTAGGCCCTTCTGGGAGCAGTTCTTC.

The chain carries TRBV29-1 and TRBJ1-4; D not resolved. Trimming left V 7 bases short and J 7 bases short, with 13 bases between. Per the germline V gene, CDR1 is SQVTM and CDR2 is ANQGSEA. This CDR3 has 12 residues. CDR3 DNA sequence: TGCAGCGGGCTGGACTGGGCTGAAAAACTGTTTTTT. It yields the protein CSGLDWAEKLFF.

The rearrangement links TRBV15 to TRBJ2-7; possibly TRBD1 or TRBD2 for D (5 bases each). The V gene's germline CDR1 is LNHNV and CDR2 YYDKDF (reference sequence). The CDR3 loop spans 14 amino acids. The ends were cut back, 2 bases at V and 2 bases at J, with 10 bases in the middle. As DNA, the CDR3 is TGTGCCACCAGCAGATCCCGGGACGCCTACGAGCAGTACTTC. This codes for CATSRSRDAYEQYF.

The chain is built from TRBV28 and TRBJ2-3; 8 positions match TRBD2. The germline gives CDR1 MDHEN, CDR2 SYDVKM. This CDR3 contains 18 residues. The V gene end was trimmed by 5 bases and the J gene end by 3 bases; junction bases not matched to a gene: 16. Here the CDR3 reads CASSPIKLGAGGTDTQYF. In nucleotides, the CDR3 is TGTGCCAGCAGTCCCATCAAATTGGGGGCGGGAGGAACAGATACGCAGTATTTT.

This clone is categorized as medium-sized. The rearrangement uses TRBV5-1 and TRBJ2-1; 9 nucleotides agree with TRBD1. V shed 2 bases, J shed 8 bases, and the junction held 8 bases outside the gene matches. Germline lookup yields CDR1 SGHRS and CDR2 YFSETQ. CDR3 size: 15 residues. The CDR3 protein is CASSLQQGAVDEQFF. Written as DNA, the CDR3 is TGCGCCAGCAGCTTACAACAGGGGGCTGTGGATGAGCAGTTCTTC. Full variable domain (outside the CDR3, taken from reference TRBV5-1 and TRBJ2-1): KAGVTQTPRYLIKTRGQQVTLSCSPISGHRSVSWYQQTPGQGLQFLFEYFSETQRNKGNFPGRFSGRQFSNSRSEMNVSTLELGDSALYLCASSLQQGAVDEQFFGPGTRLTVL.

The CDR3 sequence: CASTSLLAGDTDTQYF. The CDR3 DNA follows: TGTGCCAGCACCTCTCTACTAGCGGGGGATACAGATACGCAGTATTTT. The rearrangement uses TRBV5-6 and TRBJ2-3; 11 bases map to TRBD2. The germline CDR1 and CDR2 sequences are SGHDT and YYEEEE. This CDR3 is 16 amino acids long. The J segment lost 3 bases and the V segment lost 6 bases, leaving 9 bases of the junction unmatched.

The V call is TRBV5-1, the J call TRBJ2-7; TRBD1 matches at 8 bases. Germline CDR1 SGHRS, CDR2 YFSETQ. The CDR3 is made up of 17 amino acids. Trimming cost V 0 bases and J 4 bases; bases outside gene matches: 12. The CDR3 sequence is CASSLEVGRGREYEQYF. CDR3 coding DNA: TGCGCCAGCAGCTTGGAAGTCGGCAGGGGGCGAGAGTACGAGCAGTACTTC.

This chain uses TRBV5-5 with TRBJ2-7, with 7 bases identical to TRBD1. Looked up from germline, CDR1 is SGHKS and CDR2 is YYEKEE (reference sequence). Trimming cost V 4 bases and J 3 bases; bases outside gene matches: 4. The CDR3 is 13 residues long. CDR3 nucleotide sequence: TGTGCCAGCAGCCAGGGACAGTTCTACGAGCAGTACTTC. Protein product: CASSQGQFYEQYF.

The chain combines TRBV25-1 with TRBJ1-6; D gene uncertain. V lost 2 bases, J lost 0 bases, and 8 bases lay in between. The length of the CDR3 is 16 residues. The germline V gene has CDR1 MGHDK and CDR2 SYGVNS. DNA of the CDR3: TGTGCCAGCAGTGAACAAAAGAGCTCCTATAATTCACCCCTCCACTTT. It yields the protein CASSEQKSSYNSPLHF.

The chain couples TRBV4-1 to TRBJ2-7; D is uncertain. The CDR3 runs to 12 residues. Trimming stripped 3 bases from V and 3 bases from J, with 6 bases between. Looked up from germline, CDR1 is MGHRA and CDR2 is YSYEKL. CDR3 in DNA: TGCGCCAGCAGCCAGCAGATCTACGAGCAGTACTTC. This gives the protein CASSQQIYEQYF.

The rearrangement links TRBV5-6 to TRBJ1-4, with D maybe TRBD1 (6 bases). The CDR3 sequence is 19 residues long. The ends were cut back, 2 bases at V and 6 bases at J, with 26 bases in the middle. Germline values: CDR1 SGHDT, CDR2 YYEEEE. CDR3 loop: CASSLQGSWKERLDEKLFF. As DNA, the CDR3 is TGTGCCAGCAGCTTACAGGGTTCCTGGAAGGAACGGCTGGATGAAAAACTGTTTTTT. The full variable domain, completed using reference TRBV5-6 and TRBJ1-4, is DAGVTQSPTHLIKTRGQQVTLRCSPKSGHDTVSWYQQALGQGPQFIFQYYEEEERQRGNFPDRFSGHQFPNYSSELNVNALLLGDSALYLCASSLQGSWKERLDEKLFFGSGTQLSVL.

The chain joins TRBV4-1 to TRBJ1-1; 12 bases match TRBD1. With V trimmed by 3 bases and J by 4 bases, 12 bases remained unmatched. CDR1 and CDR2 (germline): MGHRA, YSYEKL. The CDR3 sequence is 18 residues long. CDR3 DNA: TGCGCCAGCAGCCACAATCGGGGACAGGGGGCGTTTGGCACTGAAGCTTTCTTT. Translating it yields CASSHNRGQGAFGTEAFF.

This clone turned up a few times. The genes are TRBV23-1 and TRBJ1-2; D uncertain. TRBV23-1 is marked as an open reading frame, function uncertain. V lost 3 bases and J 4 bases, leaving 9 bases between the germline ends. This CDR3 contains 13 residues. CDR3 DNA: TGCGCCAGCAGTCAGGGTCGGGGCTATGGCTACACCTTC. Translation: CASSQGRGYGYTF.

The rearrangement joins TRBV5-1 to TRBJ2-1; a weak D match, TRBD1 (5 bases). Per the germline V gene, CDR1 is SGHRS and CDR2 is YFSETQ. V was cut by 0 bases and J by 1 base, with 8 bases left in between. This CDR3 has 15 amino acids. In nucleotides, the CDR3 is TGCGCCAGCAGCTTGGGACAGTCTTCCTACAATGAGCAGTTCTTC. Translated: CASSLGQSSYNEQFF.